This T cell receptor beta chain was sequenced in a study of blood T cell repertoires in COVID-19. Study information: Acute-phase and convalescent COVID-19 samples originated in the United States, Italy and Spain. T cells, B-cell-depleted T cells, or PBMCs provided the cDNA or gDNA that served as material.

Original data processing: Using reference gene primer amplification, nucleated cell counts were estimated. Clones were read by immunoSEQ multiplex PCR, and TCRdb kept only the in-frame ones, dropping some. V and J calls and clone size come straight from that table; D and trimming were deduced from the DNA. The sample carries about 140,000 clones, 80% to 90% recorded once. This CDR3 has 13 amino acids. After removal of 6 bases from V and 2 bases from J, the junction contained 4 bases not matched to a gene. CDR1 SGHTA and CDR2 FQGNSA come from the germline V gene. V and J are TRBV7-2 and TRBJ2-7, with TRBD2 matching over 7 bases. The receptor's source is a woman in her forties or fifties with acute or convalescent COVID-19. Sequencing was performed on peripheral blood. CDR3 loop: CASSQSGAYEQYF. CDR3 coding DNA: TGTGCCAGCAGTCAGAGCGGGGCCTACGAGCAGTACTTC.